The next 4 T cell receptor beta chains were all read from a single sample in a study of shared clonotypes between healthy human individuals. Sequencing was performed with immunoSEQ multiplex PCR; in TCRdb, only in-frame clones are kept and a portion is missing. The sample includes roughly 2.2 million clones, 90% to 95% of them seen just once. Source material: naive CD4+ T cells from PBMCs. Specified subset: CD45RA+ positively selected. The receptors stem from a man younger than 35 in good health. Some clones in this sample may be carry-over from other donors' samples.

CDR3 DNA: TGCGCCAGCAGCCAAGTGGCCGGGGATACGCAGTATTTT. Translated: CASSQVAGDTQYF. The rearrangement joins TRBV4-3 to TRBJ2-3, with D uncertain. Looked up from germline, CDR1 is LGHNA and CDR2 is YSLEER. Trimming removed 1 base from V and 6 bases from J, with 8 bases in between. This CDR3 comprises 13 residues.

V usage is TRBV7-3 and J usage is TRBJ1-2; 7 bases fit TRBD1. There are 14 residues in the CDR3. V lost 5 bases to trimming and J lost 7 bases; unmatched junction nucleotides: 10. Germline CDR1 is SGHTA and CDR2 is FQGTGA. DNA of the CDR3: TGTGCCAGCAGCCAAGAACAGGGGCATGGTGGCTACACCTTC. Amino acid sequence: CASSQEQGHGGYTF.

The rearrangement links TRBV7-2 to TRBJ1-1; D unresolved. The CDR3 consists of 11 residues. Trimming stripped 3 bases from V and 4 bases from J, with 3 bases between. The germline V gene encodes CDR1 SGHTA and CDR2 FQGNSA. CDR3 in amino acids: CASSFVTEAFF. For the CDR3, the DNA is TGTGCCAGCAGCTTTGTCACTGAAGCTTTCTTT.

This clone was observed once. The gene calls are TRBV7-3 and TRBJ1-5; 11 bases are shared with TRBD1. The CDR3 totals 17 residues. The V gene's germline CDR1 is SGHTA and CDR2 FQGTGA. After removal of 1 base from V and 1 base from J, the junction contained 3 bases not matched to a gene. CDR3 DNA sequence: TGTGCCAGCAGCTTAAAGGACAGGGGGCTAAGCAATCAGCCCCAGCATTTT. Residues: CASSLKDRGLSNQPQHF.